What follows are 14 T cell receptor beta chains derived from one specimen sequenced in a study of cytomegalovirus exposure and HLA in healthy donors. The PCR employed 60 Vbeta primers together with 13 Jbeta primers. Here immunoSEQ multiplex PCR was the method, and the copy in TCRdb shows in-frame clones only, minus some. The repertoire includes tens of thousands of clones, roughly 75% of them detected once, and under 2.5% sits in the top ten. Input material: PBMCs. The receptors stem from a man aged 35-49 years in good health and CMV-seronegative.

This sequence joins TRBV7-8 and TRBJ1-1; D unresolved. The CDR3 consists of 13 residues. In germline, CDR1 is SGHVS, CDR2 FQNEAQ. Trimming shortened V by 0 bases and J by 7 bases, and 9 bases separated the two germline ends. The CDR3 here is CASSLAITDEAFF. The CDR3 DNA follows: TGTGCCAGCAGCTTAGCGATCACAGATGAAGCTTTCTTT.

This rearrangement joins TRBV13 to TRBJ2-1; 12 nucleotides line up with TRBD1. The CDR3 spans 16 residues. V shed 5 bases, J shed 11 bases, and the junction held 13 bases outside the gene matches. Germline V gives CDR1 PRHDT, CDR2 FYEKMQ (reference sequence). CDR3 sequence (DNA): TGTGCCAGCAGCCCAAACCGGGACAGGGGGCGAGTTCAGCAGTTCTTC. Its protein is CASSPNRDRGRVQQFF.

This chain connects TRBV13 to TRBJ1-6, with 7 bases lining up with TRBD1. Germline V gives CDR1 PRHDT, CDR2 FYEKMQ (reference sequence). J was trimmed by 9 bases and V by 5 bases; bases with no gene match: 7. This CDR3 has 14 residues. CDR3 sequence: CASSSTGTASPLHF. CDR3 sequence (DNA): TGTGCCAGCAGCAGTACTGGGACAGCTTCACCCCTCCACTTT.

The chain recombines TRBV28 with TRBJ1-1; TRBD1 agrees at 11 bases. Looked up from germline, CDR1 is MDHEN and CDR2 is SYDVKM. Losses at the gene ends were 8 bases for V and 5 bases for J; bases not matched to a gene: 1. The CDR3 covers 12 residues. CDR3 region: CASGTGGTEAFF. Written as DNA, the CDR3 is TGTGCCAGCGGGACAGGGGGTACTGAAGCTTTCTTT.

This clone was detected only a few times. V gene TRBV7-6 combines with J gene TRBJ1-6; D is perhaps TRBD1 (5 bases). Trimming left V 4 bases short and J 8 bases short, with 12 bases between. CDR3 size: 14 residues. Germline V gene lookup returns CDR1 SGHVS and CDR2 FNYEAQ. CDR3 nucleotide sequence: TGTGCCAGCAGCTCCTCAGGGCTAGATTCACCCCTCCACTTT. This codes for CASSSSGLDSPLHF.

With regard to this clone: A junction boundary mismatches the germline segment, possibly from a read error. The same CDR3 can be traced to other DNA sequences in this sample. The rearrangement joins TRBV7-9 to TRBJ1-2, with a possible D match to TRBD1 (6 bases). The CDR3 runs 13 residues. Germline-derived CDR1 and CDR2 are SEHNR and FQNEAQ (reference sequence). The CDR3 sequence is CSSSQDSNYGYTF. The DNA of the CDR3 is TGTTCCAGCAGCCAGGACAGTAACTATGGCTACACCTTC.

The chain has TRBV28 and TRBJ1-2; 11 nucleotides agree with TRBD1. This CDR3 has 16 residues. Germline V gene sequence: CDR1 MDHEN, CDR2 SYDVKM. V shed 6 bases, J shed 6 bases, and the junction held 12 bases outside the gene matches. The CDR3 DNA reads TGTGCCAGCAGCTATATTCCGGGACAGGGGGTAGATGGCTACACCTTC. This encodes CASSYIPGQGVDGYTF.

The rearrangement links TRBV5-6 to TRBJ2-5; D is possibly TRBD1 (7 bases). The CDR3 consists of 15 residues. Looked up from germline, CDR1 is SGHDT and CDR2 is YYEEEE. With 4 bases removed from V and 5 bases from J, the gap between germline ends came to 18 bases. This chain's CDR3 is CASSRRRLGGETQYF. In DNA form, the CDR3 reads TGTGCCAGCAGCCGAAGACGACTAGGGGGCGAGACCCAGTACTTC.

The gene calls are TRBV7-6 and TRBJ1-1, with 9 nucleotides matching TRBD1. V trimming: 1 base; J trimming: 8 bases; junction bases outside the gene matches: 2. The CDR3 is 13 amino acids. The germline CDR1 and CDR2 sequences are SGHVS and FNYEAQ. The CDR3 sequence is CASSLGDREEAFF. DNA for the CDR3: TGTGCCAGCAGCTTAGGGGACAGGGAGGAAGCTTTCTTT.

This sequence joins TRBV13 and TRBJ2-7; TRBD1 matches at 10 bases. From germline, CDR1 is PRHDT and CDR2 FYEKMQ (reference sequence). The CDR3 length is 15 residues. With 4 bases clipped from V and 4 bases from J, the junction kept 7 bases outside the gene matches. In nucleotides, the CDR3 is TGTGCCAGCAGCTCGCGACAGGGGGCAGGGTACGAGCAGTACTTC. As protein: CASSSRQGAGYEQYF.

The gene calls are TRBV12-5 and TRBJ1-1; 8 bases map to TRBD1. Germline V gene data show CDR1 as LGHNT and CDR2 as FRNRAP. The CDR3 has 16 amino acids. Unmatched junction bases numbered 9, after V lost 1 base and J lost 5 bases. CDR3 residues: CASGLGQGWRKTEAFF. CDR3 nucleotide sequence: TGTGCTAGTGGTTTGGGACAGGGGTGGAGAAAAACTGAAGCTTTCTTT.

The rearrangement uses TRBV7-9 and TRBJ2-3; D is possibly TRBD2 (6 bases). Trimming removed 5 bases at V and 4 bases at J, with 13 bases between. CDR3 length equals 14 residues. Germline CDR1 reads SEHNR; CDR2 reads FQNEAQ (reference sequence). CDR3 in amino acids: CASSPSGVADTQYF. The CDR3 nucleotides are TGTGCCAGCAGCCCGTCGGGAGTAGCAGATACGCAGTATTTT.

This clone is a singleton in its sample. CDR3 sequence reads: CASSISAAGVPYEQYF. CDR3 bases: TGTGCCAGTAGTATATCGGCGGCGGGGGTACCATACGAGCAGTACTTC. This sequence joins TRBV19 and TRBJ2-7, with 7 bases aligning to TRBD2. CDR1 LNHDA and CDR2 SQIVND come from the germline V gene (reference sequence). With V trimmed by 2 bases and J by 4 bases, 11 bases remained unmatched. This CDR3 has 16 amino acids.

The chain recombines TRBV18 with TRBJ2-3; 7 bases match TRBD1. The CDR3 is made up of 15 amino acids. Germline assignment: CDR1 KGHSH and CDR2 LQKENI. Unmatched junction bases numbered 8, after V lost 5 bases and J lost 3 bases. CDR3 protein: CASSSMRGQTDTQYF. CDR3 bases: TGTGCCAGCTCATCCATGAGGGGGCAAACAGATACGCAGTATTTT.